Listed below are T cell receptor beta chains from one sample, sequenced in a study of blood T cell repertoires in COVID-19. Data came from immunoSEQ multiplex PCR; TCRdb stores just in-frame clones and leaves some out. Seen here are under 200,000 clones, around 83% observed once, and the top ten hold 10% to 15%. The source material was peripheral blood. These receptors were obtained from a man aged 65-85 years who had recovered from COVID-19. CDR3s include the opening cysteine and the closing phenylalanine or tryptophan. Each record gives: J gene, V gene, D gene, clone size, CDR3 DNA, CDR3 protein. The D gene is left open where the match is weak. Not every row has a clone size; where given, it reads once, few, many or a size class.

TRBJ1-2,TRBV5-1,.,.,TGCGCCAGCAGCCTCCAAACCAGGGATGGCTACACCTTC,CASSLQTRDGYTF
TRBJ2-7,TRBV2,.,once,TGTGCCAGCAGTGCCCTTACTAGAACCGAGCAGTACTTC,CASSALTRTEQYF
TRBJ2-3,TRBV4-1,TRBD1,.,TGCGCCAGCAGCCTAGGACAGGGTCCGGATACGCAGTATTTT,CASSLGQGPDTQYF
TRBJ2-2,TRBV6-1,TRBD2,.,TGTGCCAGCAGTGAAGCGGCTAGCGGGATAGACGTCGCCGGGGAGCTGTTTTTT,CASSEAASGIDVAGELFF
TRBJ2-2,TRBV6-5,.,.,TGTGCCAGCAGTTACTCGTCTAGCAAGGCGACCGGGGAGCTGTTTTTT,CASSYSSSKATGELFF
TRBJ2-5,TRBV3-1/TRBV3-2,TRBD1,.,TGTGCCAGCAGCCAAGGCCCAGGGGGCGCCGAAGAGACCCAGTACTTC,CASSQGPGGAEETQYF
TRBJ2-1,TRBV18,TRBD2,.,TGTGCCAGCTCACCCGGGACTAATAGGAATGAGCAGTTCTTC,CASSPGTNRNEQFF
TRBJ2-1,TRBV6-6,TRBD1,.,TGTGCCAGCAGTCCGAGACGACAGGGTCCCGTAGACAATGAGCAGTTCTTC,CASSPRRQGPVDNEQFF
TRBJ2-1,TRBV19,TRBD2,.,TGTGCCAGTGCGACTAGCGGCTATCTAGAGCAGTTCTTC,CASATSGYLEQFF
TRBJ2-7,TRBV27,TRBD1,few,TGTGCCAGCAGTGGACAGGGGGCTAGAGGGAGCGAGCAGTACTTC,CASSGQGARGSEQYF
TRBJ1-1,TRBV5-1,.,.,TGCGCCAGCAGTCCGGAGGGGTTTACTGAAGCTTTCTTT,CASSPEGFTEAFF
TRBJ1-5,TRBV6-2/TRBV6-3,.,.,TGTGCCAGCAGTACGGGGGTCCTCATAGGCAATCAGCCCCAGCATTTT,CASSTGVLIGNQPQHF
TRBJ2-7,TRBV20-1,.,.,TGCAGTGCTAGTCTAGACCTGACCTACGAGCAGTACTTC,CSASLDLTYEQYF
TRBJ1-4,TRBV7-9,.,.,TGTGCCAGCAGCTTAACGCTGGGGGGGGATTTACTGTTTTTT,CASSLTLGGDLLFF
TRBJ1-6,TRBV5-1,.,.,TGCGCCAGCAGCTTGAGGACGGGATATAATTCACCCCTCCACTTT,CASSLRTGYNSPLHF
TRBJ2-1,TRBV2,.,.,TGTGCCAGCTCACTCCTCGGGGTCGGCAATGAGCAGTTCTTC,CASSLLGVGNEQFF
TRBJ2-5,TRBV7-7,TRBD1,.,TGTGCTAGCAGCTTACACCTTAAAGGACAGGGACAAGAGACCCAGTACTTC,CASSLHLKGQGQETQYF
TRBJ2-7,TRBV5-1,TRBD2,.,TGCGCCAGCAGCTTGGGGGCTAGCGGGAGTAGCGAGCAGTACTTC,CASSLGASGSSEQYF
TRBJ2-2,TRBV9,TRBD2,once,TGTGCCAGCAGCCCTGGGACTAGCGAATCCCCCGGGGAGCTGTTTTTT,CASSPGTSESPGELFF
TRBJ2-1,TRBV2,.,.,TGTGCCAGCAGTGAAAGGGTAGCGGACAATGAGCAGTTCTTC,CASSERVADNEQFF
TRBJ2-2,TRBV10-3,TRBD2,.,TGTGCCATCAATACCGGGACTAGCGATCACACCGGGGAGCTGTTTTTT,CAINTGTSDHTGELFF
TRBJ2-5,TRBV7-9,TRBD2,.,TGTGCCAGCAGCTTTGGCGGGAGTCTCGAGACCCAGTACTTC,CASSFGGSLETQYF
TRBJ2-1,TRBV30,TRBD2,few,TGTGCCTGGAATCGAGCGGGGTACAATGAGCAGTTCTTC,CAWNRAGYNEQFF
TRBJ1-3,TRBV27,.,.,TGTGCCAGCTCCAGGGTGGGCTCTGGAAACACCATATATTTT,CASSRVGSGNTIYF
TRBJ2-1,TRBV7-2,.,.,TGTGCCAGCAGCTTAGTTGGGACTCCGTACAATGAGCAGTTCTTC,CASSLVGTPYNEQFF
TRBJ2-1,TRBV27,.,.,TGTGCCAGCAGTCTAGAGCAGACCACCTACAATGAGCAGTTCTTC,CASSLEQTTYNEQFF
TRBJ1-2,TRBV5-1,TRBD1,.,TGCGCCAGCAGCCTAACCGGGACAGGGGACGGCTACACCTTC,CASSLTGTGDGYTF
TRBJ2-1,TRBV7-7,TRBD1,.,TGTGCTAGCAGCCCCTTTGACAGGGGCATCTACAATGAGCAGTTCTTC,CASSPFDRGIYNEQFF
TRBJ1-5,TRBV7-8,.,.,TGTGCCAGCAGCTTAGGCTCCAGGGGCAATCAGCCCCAGCATTTT,CASSLGSRGNQPQHF
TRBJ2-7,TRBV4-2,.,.,TGTGCCAGCAGCCAAGAAGGGGAACTAGCTGACTTTAGCTCCTACGAGCAGTACTTC,CASSQEGELADFSSYEQYF
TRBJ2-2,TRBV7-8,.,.,TGTGCCAGCAGCCAACAGGGACCTGGGGAGCTGTTTTTT,CASSQQGPGELFF
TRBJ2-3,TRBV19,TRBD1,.,TGTGCCAGTAGTATAGATGGGACAGGGATTGGGACAGATACGCAGTATTTT,CASSIDGTGIGTDTQYF
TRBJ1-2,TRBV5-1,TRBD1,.,TGCGCCAGCAGCACCGGACAGGGAAGTAACTATGGCTACACCTTC,CASSTGQGSNYGYTF
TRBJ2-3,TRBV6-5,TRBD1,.,TGTGCCAGCAGCCCGGGACAGCTTCTCACAGATACGCAGTATTTT,CASSPGQLLTDTQYF
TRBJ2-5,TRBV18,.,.,TGTGCCAGCTCACAGGGGCACCAAGAGACCCAGTACTTC,CASSQGHQETQYF
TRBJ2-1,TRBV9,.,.,TGTGCCAGCGGCGGGGCGGGGAATGAGCAGTTCTTC,CASGGAGNEQFF
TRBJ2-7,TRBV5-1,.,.,TGCGCCAGCAGCTTGCAGTCCTCCTACGAGCAGTACTTC,CASSLQSSYEQYF
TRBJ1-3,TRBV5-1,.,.,TGCGCCAGCAGCGTGACAGGAATCGCTGGAAACACCATATATTTT,CASSVTGIAGNTIYF
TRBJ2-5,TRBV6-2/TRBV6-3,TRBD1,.,TGTGCCAGCAGTTCCCTCGACAGGGTCCAAGAGACCCAGTACTTC,CASSSLDRVQETQYF
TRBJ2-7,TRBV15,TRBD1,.,TGTGCCACCAGCAGAGGCGGGACAGGGATCGAGCAGTACTTC,CATSRGGTGIEQYF
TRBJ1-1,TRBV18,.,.,TGTGCCAGCTCACAGGACACAAGTAGCACTGAAGCTTTCTTT,CASSQDTSSTEAFF
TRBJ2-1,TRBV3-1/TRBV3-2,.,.,TGTGCCAGCAGCCAAGCGACGTCTAGCGTTGAGCAGTTCTTC,CASSQATSSVEQFF
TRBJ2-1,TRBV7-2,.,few,TGTGCCAGCGAGTGGGGGGACAATGAGCAGTTCTTC,CASEWGDNEQFF
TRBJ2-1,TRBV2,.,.,TGTGCCAGCAGTAAAGGAGGGACTTACTACAATGAGCAGTTCTTC,CASSKGGTYYNEQFF
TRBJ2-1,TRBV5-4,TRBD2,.,TGTGCCAGCAGCTGGACCGGACTAGCTGACAATGAGCAGTTCTTC,CASSWTGLADNEQFF
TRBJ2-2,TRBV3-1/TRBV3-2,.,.,TGTGCCAGCAGCCAAACGGTTCTGGGGGAGCTGTTTTTT,CASSQTVLGELFF
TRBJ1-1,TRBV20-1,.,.,TGCAGTGCTAGTCCCAGCGGTATGAACACTGAAGCTTTCTTT,CSASPSGMNTEAFF
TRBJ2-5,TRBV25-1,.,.,TGTGCCAGCAGTGAATGGGCTCAGCTGTACCAAGAGACCCAGTACTTC,CASSEWAQLYQETQYF
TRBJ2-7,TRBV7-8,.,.,TGTGCCAGCAGCTTAGGAGGCTGGGTAGCACTAGCTTACTACGAGCAGTACTTC,CASSLGGWVALAYYEQYF
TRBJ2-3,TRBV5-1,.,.,TGCGCCAGCCGGTCTGTGGGGCAGGCAGATACGCAGTATTTT,CASRSVGQADTQYF
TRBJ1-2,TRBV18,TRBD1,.,TGTGCCAGCTCGCAGCAGGGGGCTACGGAAGGCTACACCTTC,CASSQQGATEGYTF
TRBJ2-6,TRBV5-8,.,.,TGTGCCAGCAGCAGAGGGGACATCTCTGGGGCCAACGTCCTGACTTTC,CASSRGDISGANVLTF
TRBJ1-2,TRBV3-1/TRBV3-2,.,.,TGTGCCAGCAGCCAAGTCGGGGTATATAACTATGGCTACACCTTC,CASSQVGVYNYGYTF
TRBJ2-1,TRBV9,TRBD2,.,TGTGCCAGCAGCCCGGGACTAGGACCCTACAATGAGCAGTTCTTC,CASSPGLGPYNEQFF
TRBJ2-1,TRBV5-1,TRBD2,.,TGCGCCAGCAGCCTTAGCGGGGCCTCCTACAATGAGCAGTTCTTC,CASSLSGASYNEQFF
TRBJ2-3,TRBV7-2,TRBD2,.,TGTGCCAGCAGCTTAACGGGAGGCCCCGCAGATACGCAGTATTTT,CASSLTGGPADTQYF
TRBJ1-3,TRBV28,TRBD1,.,TGTGCCAGCACCCCAACAGTCGTGCGGACAGGACATGGAAACACCATATATTTT,CASTPTVVRTGHGNTIYF